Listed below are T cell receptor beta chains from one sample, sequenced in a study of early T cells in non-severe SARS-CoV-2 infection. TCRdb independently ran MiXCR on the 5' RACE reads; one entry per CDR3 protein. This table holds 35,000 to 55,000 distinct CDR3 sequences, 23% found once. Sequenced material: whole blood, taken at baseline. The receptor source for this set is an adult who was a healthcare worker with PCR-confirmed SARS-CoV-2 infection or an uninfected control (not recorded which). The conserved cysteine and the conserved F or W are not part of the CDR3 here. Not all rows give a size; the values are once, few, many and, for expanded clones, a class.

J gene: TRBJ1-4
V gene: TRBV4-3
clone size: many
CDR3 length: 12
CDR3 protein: ASSQEQGGEKLF

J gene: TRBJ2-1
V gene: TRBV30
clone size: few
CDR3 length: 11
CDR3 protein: ARSVGRDNEQF

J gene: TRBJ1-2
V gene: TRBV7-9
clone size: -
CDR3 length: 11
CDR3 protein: ASRPDSNYGYT

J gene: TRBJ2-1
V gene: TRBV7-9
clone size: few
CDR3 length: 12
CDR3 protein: ASTPRSSYNEQF

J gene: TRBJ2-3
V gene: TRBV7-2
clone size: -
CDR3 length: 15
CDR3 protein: ASSLAQGPTVSDTQY

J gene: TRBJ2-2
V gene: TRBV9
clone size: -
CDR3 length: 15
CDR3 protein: ASSPGQGIFGTGELF

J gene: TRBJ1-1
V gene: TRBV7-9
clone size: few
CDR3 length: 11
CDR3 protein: AGTADGYTEAF

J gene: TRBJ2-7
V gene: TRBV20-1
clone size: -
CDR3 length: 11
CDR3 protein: SAAEGGIDEQY

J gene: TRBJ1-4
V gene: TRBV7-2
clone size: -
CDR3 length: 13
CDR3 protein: ASSQQPSMSEKLF

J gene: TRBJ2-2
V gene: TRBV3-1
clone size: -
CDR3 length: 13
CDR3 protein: ASSQEGQGAGELF

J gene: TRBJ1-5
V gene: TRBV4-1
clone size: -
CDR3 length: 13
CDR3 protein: ASSQDGEGGLPQH

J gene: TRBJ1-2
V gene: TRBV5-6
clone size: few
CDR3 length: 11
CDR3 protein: ATARGRGTGYT

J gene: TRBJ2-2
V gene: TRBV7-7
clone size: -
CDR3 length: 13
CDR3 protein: ASSPRTENTGELF

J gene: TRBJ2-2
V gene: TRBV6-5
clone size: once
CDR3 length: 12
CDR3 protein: ASSLTGPNGELF

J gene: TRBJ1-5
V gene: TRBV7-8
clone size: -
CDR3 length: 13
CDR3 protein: ASSPIVGVDQPQH

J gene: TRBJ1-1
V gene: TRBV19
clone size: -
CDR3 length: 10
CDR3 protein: ASSMGDTEAF

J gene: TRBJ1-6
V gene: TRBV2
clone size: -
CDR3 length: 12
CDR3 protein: ASGAAGNNSPLH

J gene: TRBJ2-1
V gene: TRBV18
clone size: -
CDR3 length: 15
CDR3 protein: ASSHSRGPSSYNEQF

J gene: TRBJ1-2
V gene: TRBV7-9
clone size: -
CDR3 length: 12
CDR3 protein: ASSLKQGGDGYT

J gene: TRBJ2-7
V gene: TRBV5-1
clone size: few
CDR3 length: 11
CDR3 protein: ASSLERGDEQY

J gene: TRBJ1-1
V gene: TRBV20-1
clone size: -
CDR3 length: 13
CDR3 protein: SANPPRGGSTEAF

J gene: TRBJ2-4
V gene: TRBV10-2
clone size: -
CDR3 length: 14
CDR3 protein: ASSATGANSKNIQY

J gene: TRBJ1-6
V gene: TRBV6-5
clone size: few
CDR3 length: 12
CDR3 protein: ASSGISYNSPLH